Listed here is a single T cell receptor beta chain. The V end was cut by 4 bases, the J end by 2 bases, with 12 bases between. CDR1 SGHNT and CDR2 YYREEE come from the germline V gene (reference sequence). The CDR3 loop spans 14 amino acids. The data were produced by immunoSEQ multiplex PCR, yet TCRdb's version contains in-frame clones alone and is incomplete. The sample consists of just over 55,000 clones, about 94% of them appearing once. The data were taken from a study of technical replicates of blood from several donors. Sample: PBMCs. The genes are TRBV5-4 and TRBJ1-2, with TRBD1 as a possible D gene (5 bases). The sequence was obtained from a human donor in good health. Some clones in this sample may be carry-over from other donors' samples. The CDR3 bases are TGTGCCAGCAGCCAGGACATCTTGAACTATGGCTACACCTTC. Its protein product is CASSQDILNYGYTF.